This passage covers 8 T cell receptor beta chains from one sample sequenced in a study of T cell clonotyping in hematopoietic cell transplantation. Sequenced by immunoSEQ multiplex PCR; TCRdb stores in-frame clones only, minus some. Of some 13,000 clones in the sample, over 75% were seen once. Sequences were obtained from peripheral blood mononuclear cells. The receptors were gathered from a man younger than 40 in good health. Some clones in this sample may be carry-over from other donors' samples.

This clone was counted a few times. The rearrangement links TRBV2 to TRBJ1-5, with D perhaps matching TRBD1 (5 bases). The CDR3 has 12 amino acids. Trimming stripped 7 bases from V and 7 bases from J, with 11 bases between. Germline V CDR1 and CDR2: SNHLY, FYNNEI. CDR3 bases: TGTGCCAGCACCGACCGGGGGCAGCCCCAGCATTTT. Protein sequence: CASTDRGQPQHF. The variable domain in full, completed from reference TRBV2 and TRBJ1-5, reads EPEVTQTPSHQVTQMGQEVILRCVPISNHLYFYWYRQILGQKVEFLVSFYNNEISEKSEIFDDQFSVERPDGSNFTLKIRSTKLEDSAMYFCASTDRGQPQHFGDGTRLSIL.

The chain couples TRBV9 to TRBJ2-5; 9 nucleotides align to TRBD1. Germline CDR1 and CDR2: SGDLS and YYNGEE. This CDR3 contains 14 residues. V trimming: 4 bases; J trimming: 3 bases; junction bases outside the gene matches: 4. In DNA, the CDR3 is TGTGCCAGCAGCCCACGACAGGGGGAAGAGACCCAGTACTTC. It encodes CASSPRQGEETQYF.

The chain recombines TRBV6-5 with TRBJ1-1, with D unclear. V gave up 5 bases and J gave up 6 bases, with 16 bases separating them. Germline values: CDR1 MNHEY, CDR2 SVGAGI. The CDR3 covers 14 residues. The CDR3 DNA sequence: TGTGCCAGCAGTCCGTCGACACGTCTTTCTGAAGCTTTCTTT. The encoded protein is CASSPSTRLSEAFF.

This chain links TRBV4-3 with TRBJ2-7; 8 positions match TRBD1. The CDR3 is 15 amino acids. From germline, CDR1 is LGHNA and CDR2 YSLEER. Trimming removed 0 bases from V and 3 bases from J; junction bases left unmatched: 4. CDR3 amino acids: CASSQDYGQGYEQYF. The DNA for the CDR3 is TGCGCCAGCAGCCAAGATTACGGACAGGGCTACGAGCAGTACTTC.

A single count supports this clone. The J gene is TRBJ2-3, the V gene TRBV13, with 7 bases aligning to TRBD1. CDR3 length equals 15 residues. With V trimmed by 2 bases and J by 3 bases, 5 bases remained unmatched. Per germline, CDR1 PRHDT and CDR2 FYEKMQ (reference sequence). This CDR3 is CASSLTGVGTDTQYF. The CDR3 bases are TGTGCCAGCAGCTTAACAGGGGTGGGGACAGATACGCAGTATTTT. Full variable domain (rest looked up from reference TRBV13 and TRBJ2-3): AAGVIQSPRHLIKEKRETATLKCYPIPRHDTVYWYQQGPGQDPQFLISFYEKMQSDKGSIPDRFSAQQFSDYHSELNMSSLELGDSALYFCASSLTGVGTDTQYFGPGTRLTVL.

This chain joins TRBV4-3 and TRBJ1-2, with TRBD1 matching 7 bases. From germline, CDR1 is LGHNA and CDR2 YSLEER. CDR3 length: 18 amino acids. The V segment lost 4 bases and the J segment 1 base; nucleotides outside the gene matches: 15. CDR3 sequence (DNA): TGCGCCAGCAGCCCCGCCGATGTCGGGACAGACATTAACTATGGCTACACCTTC. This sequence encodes CASSPADVGTDINYGYTF.

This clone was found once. The CDR3 DNA is TGTGCCAGCAGCTTGGTAGGGGCGACCTACGAGCAGTACTTC. Its protein product is CASSLVGATYEQYF. This rearrangement joins TRBV5-6 to TRBJ2-7, with D possibly matching TRBD1 (5 bases). With 0 bases removed from V and 2 bases from J, the gap between germline ends came to 9 bases. The germline V gene encodes CDR1 SGHDT and CDR2 YYEEEE. This CDR3 is built from 14 residues.

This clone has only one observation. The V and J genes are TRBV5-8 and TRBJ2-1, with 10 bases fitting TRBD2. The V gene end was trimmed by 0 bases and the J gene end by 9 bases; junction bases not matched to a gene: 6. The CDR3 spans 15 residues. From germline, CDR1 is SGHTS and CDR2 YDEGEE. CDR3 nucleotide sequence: TGTGCCAGCAGCTTGGTAGCGGGAGGTGTAGGTGAGCAGTTCTTC. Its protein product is CASSLVAGGVGEQFF. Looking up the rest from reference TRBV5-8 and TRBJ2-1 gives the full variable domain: EAGVTQSPTHLIKTRGQQATLRCSPISGHTSVYWYQQALGLGLQFLLWYDEGEERNRGNFPPRFSGRQFPNYSSELNVNALELEDSALYLCASSLVAGGVGEQFFGPGTRLTVL.